This T cell receptor beta chain is from a study of shared clonotypes between healthy human individuals. General study findings and limits: Genetic and exposure-history diversity was limited by the small donor number. Among donors, sharing of clonotypes was expected to be affected by sequencing depth. Naive CD4 clonotype sharing across a handful of donors was around 5.5%.

Germline V gives CDR1 SGHAT, CDR2 FQNNGV. The CDR3 length is 13 residues. The ends were cut back, 2 bases at V and 1 base at J, with 5 bases in the middle. This clone was seen just once. What it recognizes is unknown. Other DNA sequences in this sample translate to the same CDR3. The data were produced by immunoSEQ multiplex PCR, yet TCRdb's version contains in-frame clones alone and is incomplete. Among some 380,000 clones listed, about 96% were seen once. What was sequenced was memory CD8+ T cells sorted from blood. Noted subset: CD45RO+ cells pooled with CCR7-negative TemRA cells. The TCR comes from a man aged 25 to 45 in good health. This chain joins TRBV11-2 and TRBJ1-1; D ambiguous. The CDR3 sequence: CASSLRENTEAFF. In DNA, the CDR3 is TGTGCCAGCAGCTTACGAGAGAACACTGAAGCTTTCTTT.